The next 29 T cell receptor beta chains were all read from a single sample in a study of identical twins. TCRdb re-analysed the 5' RACE reads in MiXCR, keeping a single row per CDR3 protein. This table holds 250,000 or so distinct CDR3 sequences, roughly 8% found once. The same sample was also used in a study of yellow fever vaccine responses in identical twins.

The sample consisted of CD8+ T cells sorted from blood. These receptors were taken from a woman younger than 30 in good health.

The gene calls are TRBV4-3 and TRBJ1-5; D is perhaps TRBD1 (5 bases). Trimming shortened V by 0 bases and J by 6 bases, and 18 bases separated the two germline ends. Germline CDR1 is LGHNA and CDR2 is YSLEER. The CDR3 contains 17 residues. This CDR3 is CASSQEVTGEDGQPQHF. The CDR3 DNA sequence: TGCGCCAGCAGCCAAGAAGTAACGGGGGAGGACGGTCAGCCCCAGCATTTT.

This clonotype came up many times. The chain recombines TRBV4-2 with TRBJ2-7; 9 bases agree with TRBD2. CDR3 length equals 15 residues. V was clipped by 1 base and J by 3 bases; unmatched bases: 4. Germline V gene lookup returns CDR1 LGHNA and CDR2 YNFKEQ. The CDR3: CASSQVTSGGYEQYF. The CDR3 coding sequence is TGTGCCAGCAGCCAAGTGACTAGCGGAGGCTACGAGCAGTACTTC.

There are many counts of this clonotype. The chain joins TRBV6-2 or TRBV6-3 to TRBJ2-3, with 8 bases lining up with TRBD2. With V trimmed by 6 bases and J by 8 bases, 10 bases remained unmatched. This CDR3 spans 14 amino acids. Germline loops: CDR1 MNHEY, CDR2 SVGEGT. The CDR3 bases are TGTGCCAGCAGCCAGCGGGAGCTCGTTGTTACGCAGTATTTT. This sequence encodes CASSQRELVVTQYF.

This clonotype was counted many times. This chain uses TRBV12-3 or TRBV12-4 with TRBJ2-1; 9 bases fit TRBD2. CDR3 length equals 15 residues. With V trimmed by 1 base and J by 7 bases, 5 bases remained unmatched. The CDR3 is CASSLGAGGSNEQFF. The CDR3 bases are TGTGCCAGCAGTTTAGGGGCGGGGGGGAGTAATGAGCAGTTCTTC.

Only a few counts were recorded for this clonotype. This rearrangement joins TRBV20-1 to TRBJ2-7, with D possibly being TRBD2 (7 bases). Germline loops: CDR1 DFQATT, CDR2 SNEGSKA (reference sequence). The V gene lost 6 bases and the J gene lost 2 bases, with 14 bases spanning the gap. The CDR3 covers 13 residues. The CDR3 region is CSARGGAAYEQYF. The DNA for the CDR3 is TGCAGTGCCAGGGGAGGGGCCGCCTACGAGCAGTACTTC.

In its sample, this clonotype was seen a few times. The V gene is TRBV24-1, the J gene TRBJ2-7; D may be TRBD1 (6 bases). The V end was cut by 4 bases, the J end by 4 bases, with 22 bases between. CDR3 length equals 17 residues. Per germline, CDR1 KGHDR and CDR2 SFDVKD. The CDR3 sequence: CATSDPKDPGRGYEQYF. In nucleotides, the CDR3 is TGTGCCACCAGTGACCCCAAGGACCCTGGCAGGGGTTACGAGCAGTACTTC.

This clonotype appeared a few times. This chain uses TRBV6-1 with TRBJ2-4; D perhaps matches TRBD2 (6 bases). The CDR3 totals 15 residues. Germline V gene lookup returns CDR1 MNHNS and CDR2 SASEGT. V was cut by 8 bases and J by 3 bases, with 17 bases left in between. Here the CDR3 DNA reads TGTGCCAGCCGCGGGCGGCGGGGCAGCAAAAACATTCAGTACTTC. Translated, it gives CASRGRRGSKNIQYF.

In this sample, this clonotype turned up a few times. V and J are TRBV20-1 and TRBJ2-1, with TRBD2 as a possible D gene (5 bases). The CDR3 contains 13 residues. Trimming took 3 bases from V and 2 from J, leaving 8 bases between them. Germline V gene sequence: CDR1 DFQATT, CDR2 SNEGSKA (reference sequence). The CDR3 DNA sequence: TGCAGTGCTAGGAGGGCCACCTACAATGAGCAGTTCTTC. Translation: CSARRATYNEQFF.

The chain has TRBV29-1 and TRBJ2-3, with TRBD2 identical over 8 bases. The CDR3 totals 15 residues. Germline V CDR1 and CDR2: SQVTM, ANQGSEA. The V and J ends lost 4 bases and 2 bases, in that order; junction bases with no gene match: 8. The CDR3 here is CSVAGGLDATDTQYF. The CDR3 nucleotides read TGCAGCGTTGCGGGGGGACTAGATGCCACAGATACGCAGTATTTT.

This clonotype was counted a few times. The chain has TRBV3-1 and TRBJ2-1; 9 positions agree with TRBD2. Trimming at V came to 6 bases and at J to 0 bases, leaving 9 bases not matched to a gene. The CDR3 has 17 residues. Germline CDR1 reads LGHDT; CDR2 reads YNNKEL (reference sequence). The CDR3 sequence is CASSYGGSGSSYNEQFF. CDR3 coding DNA: TGTGCCAGCAGTTATGGCGGTAGCGGGAGCTCCTACAATGAGCAGTTCTTC.

In its sample, this clonotype was seen a few times. The chain has TRBV5-6 and TRBJ2-1; TRBD1 matches 10 bases. The CDR3 sequence is 14 residues long. V dropped 5 bases and J dropped 6; count of bases not matched to a gene: 5. Germline values: CDR1 SGHDT, CDR2 YYEEEE. CDR3 nucleotides: TGTGCCAGCAGGGCCGGGACAGGGGTCAATGAGCAGTTCTTC. Protein product: CASRAGTGVNEQFF. The variable domain in full, completed from reference TRBV5-6 and TRBJ2-1, reads DAGVTQSPTHLIKTRGQQVTLRCSPKSGHDTVSWYQQALGQGPQFIFQYYEEEERQRGNFPDRFSGHQFPNYSSELNVNALLLGDSALYLCASRAGTGVNEQFFGPGTRLTVL.

This clonotype was picked up many times. The chain couples TRBV6-5 to TRBJ2-3; unclear D gene. V was pared by 4 bases and J by 6 bases, with 11 bases between. This CDR3 has 13 amino acids. The germline gives CDR1 MNHEY, CDR2 SVGAGI. As DNA, the CDR3 is TGTGCCAGCAGTTTCGCCGGGCCGGATACGCAGTATTTT. It is translated as CASSFAGPDTQYF.

This clonotype was recorded many times. V usage is TRBV5-1 and J usage is TRBJ1-1; TRBD1 is a possible D gene (6 bases). Between the trimmed V and J ends, which lost 7 bases and 1 base, there was a span of 17 bases. This CDR3 has 15 residues. Per the germline V gene, CDR1 is SGHRS and CDR2 is YFSETQ. CDR3 sequence reads: CASQDRKMGNTEAFF. The CDR3 DNA follows: TGCGCCAGCCAGGACAGAAAGATGGGGAACACTGAAGCTTTCTTT.

This clonotype was picked up a small number of times. The J gene is TRBJ2-5, the V gene TRBV15; D perhaps matches TRBD1 (5 bases). Germline CDR1 reads LNHNV; CDR2 reads YYDKDF (reference sequence). CDR3 length: 15 amino acids. V lost 8 bases to trimming and J lost 2 bases, with 18 bases between them. Here the CDR3 DNA reads TGTGCCACCGGCCCCTGGGGCAGGGAACAAGAGACCCAGTACTTC. Residues: CATGPWGREQETQYF.

This rearrangement joins TRBV20-1 to TRBJ2-7, with D maybe TRBD1 (5 bases). Germline assignment: CDR1 DFQATT and CDR2 SNEGSKA (reference sequence). V was clipped by 0 bases and J by 0 bases, with 12 bases between them. The CDR3 extends over 15 amino acids. CDR3 bases: TGCAGTGCTAGAGATTGGCAGGGCGACTCCTACGAGCAGTACTTC. Its protein product is CSARDWQGDSYEQYF.

This clonotype was counted a few times. The chain is built from TRBV6-2 or TRBV6-3 and TRBJ2-5; perhaps TRBD1 as D (6 bases). The CDR3 has 15 residues. Per the germline V gene, CDR1 is MNHEY and CDR2 is SVGEGT. V shed 4 bases and J shed 4 bases, with 16 bases lying between them. The chain's CDR3 is CASSSGTKNPETQYF. CDR3 nucleotide sequence: TGTGCCAGCAGTTCTGGGACAAAGAACCCAGAGACCCAGTACTTC.

This clonotype was detected a few times. The V gene is TRBV6-4, the J gene TRBJ2-5, with 9 bases that match TRBD1. The V gene end was trimmed by 4 bases and the J gene end by 1 base; junction bases not matched to a gene: 10. The CDR3 covers 17 residues. Germline V CDR1 and CDR2: MRHNA, SNTAGT. The CDR3 is CASSGQGVYPSQETQYF. CDR3 coding DNA: TGTGCCAGCAGTGGACAGGGGGTTTATCCCTCCCAAGAGACCCAGTACTTC.

This clonotype was picked up a small number of times. The rearrangement links TRBV7-9 to TRBJ2-1; D unresolved. V lost 5 bases, J lost 7 bases, and 18 bases lay in between. The CDR3 is made up of 15 amino acids. The germline V gene encodes CDR1 SEHNR and CDR2 FQNEAQ (reference sequence). The CDR3 region is CASSVMPLAGNEQFF. DNA of the CDR3: TGTGCCAGCAGCGTTATGCCGTTGGCCGGGAATGAGCAGTTCTTC.

In its sample, this clonotype was seen a few times. The chain links TRBV4-1 to TRBJ1-5; 8 bases are shared with TRBD1. The CDR3 totals 15 residues. Germline assignment: CDR1 MGHRA and CDR2 YSYEKL. With V trimmed by 3 bases and J by 8 bases, 9 bases remained unmatched. The CDR3 region has the DNA TGCGCCAGCAGCCATCCACAGGGGGTCACGGAGCCCCAGCATTTT. It yields the protein CASSHPQGVTEPQHF.

The chain has TRBV4-1 and TRBJ2-7, with D possibly TRBD2 on 6 matching bases. The CDR3 runs 14 residues. V was cut by 1 base and J by 3 bases, with 10 bases left in between. CDR1 MGHRA and CDR2 YSYEKL come from the germline V gene. The CDR3 coding sequence is TGCGCCAGCAGCCAAGTGGGACTCCTCTACGAGCAGTACTTC. As protein: CASSQVGLLYEQYF.

This clonotype showed up just a few times. The gene calls are TRBV12-3 or TRBV12-4 and TRBJ2-3, with 8 positions matching TRBD2. The CDR3 consists of 15 residues. The trim removed 6 bases at V and 0 bases at J, leaving 5 bases unmatched. CDR3 coding DNA: TGTGCCAGCAGCGTAGCGGGGCTTAGCACAGATACGCAGTATTTT. Translation gives CASSVAGLSTDTQYF.

There are a few counts of this clonotype. The chain is built from TRBV20-1 and TRBJ2-2; D tentatively reads TRBD1 or TRBD2 (5 bases each). Trimming stripped 3 bases from V and 8 bases from J, with 13 bases between. Germline assignment: CDR1 DFQATT and CDR2 SNEGSKA (reference sequence). The CDR3 covers 13 residues. The CDR3 nucleotides are TGCAGTGCTAGCGAGGGGCTGAGTGGGGAGCTGTTTTTT. Translation gives CSASEGLSGELFF.

The chain couples TRBV6-2 or TRBV6-3 to TRBJ2-7; 8 nucleotides agree with TRBD1. Germline CDR1 and CDR2: MNHEY and SVGEGT. The CDR3 length is 15 residues. With 6 bases clipped from V and 0 bases from J, the junction kept 7 bases outside the gene matches. The chain's CDR3 is CASSPRTGRSYEQYF. The CDR3 nucleotides are TGTGCCAGCAGCCCCCGGACAGGGCGCTCCTACGAGCAGTACTTC.

J is TRBJ1-1 and V is TRBV24-1; no clear D. The ends were cut back, 4 bases at V and 0 bases at J, with 5 bases in the middle. This CDR3 is 13 amino acids long. Germline values: CDR1 KGHDR, CDR2 SFDVKD. The CDR3 DNA sequence: TGTGCCACCAGTGACGGAATGAACACTGAAGCTTTCTTT. Encoded protein: CATSDGMNTEAFF.

The chain combines TRBV6-5 with TRBJ1-2; D not certain. This CDR3 is built from 15 residues. Germline-derived CDR1 and CDR2 are MNHEY and SVGAGI. Trimming pared 0 bases from V and 0 bases from J, leaving 8 bases between. This CDR3 is CASSYSTAPNYGYTF. For the CDR3, the DNA is TGTGCCAGCAGTTACTCGACGGCCCCTAACTATGGCTACACCTTC.

This clonotype was counted only a few times. This rearrangement joins TRBV6-2 or TRBV6-3 to TRBJ2-5, with 10 positions matching TRBD2. This CDR3 is built from 13 residues. CDR1 MNHEY and CDR2 SVGEGT come from the germline V gene. The V segment lost 8 bases and the J segment 8 bases; nucleotides outside the gene matches: 8. The CDR3 DNA follows: TGTGCCAGCGGAGTTTTAGCGGGAGGTACCCAGTACTTC. Amino acid sequence: CASGVLAGGTQYF.

This clonotype occurred a few times. V gene TRBV29-1 combines with J gene TRBJ1-2; 9 nucleotides agree with TRBD1. Germline V gives CDR1 SQVTM, CDR2 ANQGSEA. This CDR3 is 14 amino acids long. V dropped 6 bases and J dropped 0; count of bases not matched to a gene: 5. The CDR3 protein is CSVVDRGANYGYTF. CDR3 coding DNA: TGCAGCGTAGTTGACAGGGGGGCTAACTATGGCTACACCTTC.

This clonotype has a count of ten or more. This rearrangement joins TRBV10-3 to TRBJ2-7; 7 bases match TRBD2. V was clipped by 0 bases and J by 7 bases; unmatched bases: 12. The CDR3 has 16 residues. The germline V gene has CDR1 ENHRY and CDR2 SYGVKD. The CDR3 spells CAISESNRDYPFEQYF. The CDR3 nucleotides read TGTGCCATCAGTGAGTCGAACCGGGACTACCCCTTTGAGCAGTACTTC.

This clonotype was observed at least ten times. The chain is built from TRBV20-1 and TRBJ2-1; 7 bases are shared with TRBD1. This CDR3 comprises 15 residues. Germline assignment: CDR1 DFQATT and CDR2 SNEGSKA (reference sequence). V was pared by 8 bases and J by 4 bases, with 14 bases of the junction left unmatched. The CDR3 protein is CSPLPRGRGYNEQFF. Here the CDR3 DNA reads TGCAGTCCCCTTCCGAGGGGCAGGGGGTACAATGAGCAGTTCTTC.